The rows below give T cell receptor beta chains drawn from one sample of a study of OX40 agonist ivuxolimab in advanced cancers. Profiling relied on immunoSEQ multiplex PCR, and the TCRdb table lists in-frame clones only, not all of them. The table lists under 90,000 clones, roughly 86% of them singletons. The specimen comprised CD4+ or CD8+ T cells sorted from blood, sampled in a trial of the OX40 agonist ivuxolimab. The source of these receptors is an adult with an advanced solid tumor such as melanoma, head and neck, liver or kidney cancer. Both conserved end residues are part of each CDR3. D genes are given only for firm matches. Only part of the rows carry a size: once, few, many, or a class if the clone is expanded.

clone size,J gene,V gene,D gene,CDR3 DNA,CDR3 protein
-,TRBJ2-2,TRBV19,TRBD1,TGTGCCAGTAGTAGACAGGGGGCTATAGTGGGCACCGGGGAGCTGTTTTTT,CASSRQGAIVGTGELFF
once,TRBJ2-3,TRBV4-3,TRBD2,TGCGCCAGCAGCCAACAACTCGGACTAGCGGGCGTCACAGATACGCAGTATTTT,CASSQQLGLAGVTDTQYF
-,TRBJ2-1,TRBV5-4,TRBD1,TGTGCCAGCGGAACAGGGGTATCCTACAATGAGCAGTTCTTC,CASGTGVSYNEQFF
-,TRBJ2-5,TRBV7-9,-,TGTGCCAGCAGCTTAGGCTCCCAAGAGACCCAGTACTTC,CASSLGSQETQYF
-,TRBJ2-7,TRBV18,TRBD1,TGTGCCAGCTCAGAAACAGGGGTTCGCCCCTACGAGCAGTACTTC,CASSETGVRPYEQYF
-,TRBJ1-2,TRBV14,-,TGTGCCAGCAGCCAAGGGGGACTGTATGGCTACACCTTC,CASSQGGLYGYTF
-,TRBJ1-4,TRBV7-9,-,TGTGCCAGCAGCTCACAAGACTCGCCGGTGTTTTTT,CASSSQDSPVFF
-,TRBJ2-7,TRBV7-9,-,TGTGCCAGCAGCTTAGGGCGACAGTTCGTTGAAGAGCAGTACTTC,CASSLGRQFVEEQYF
-,TRBJ1-1,TRBV6-1,-,TGTGCCAGCAGCCCCCGGGGTATCACTGAAGCTTTCTTT,CASSPRGITEAFF
-,TRBJ2-3,TRBV7-3,-,TGTGCCAGCAGCTTGAGAGGGGGGGCTTCCTCTAGCACAGATACGCAGTATTTT,CASSLRGGASSSTDTQYF
-,TRBJ1-1,TRBV19,TRBD1,TGTGCCAGTAGTATCGCACTCCAGACAGGGGGCGGGGGAACTGAAGCTTTCTTT,CASSIALQTGGGGTEAFF
-,TRBJ2-7,TRBV19,TRBD2,TGTGCCACAGGGACTAGCGGGGCTCTTAACGAGCAGTACTTC,CATGTSGALNEQYF
-,TRBJ2-7,TRBV10-1,-,TGCGCCAGCAGTGAGTCGCTATACGAGCAGTACTTC,CASSESLYEQYF
-,TRBJ1-1,TRBV5-1,TRBD1,TGCGCCAGCAGCTACGGGACAGCGAACACTGAAGCTTTCTTT,CASSYGTANTEAFF
-,TRBJ2-5,TRBV7-2,TRBD2,TGTGCCAGCAGGAGCAGGACTAGCGGACAAGAGACCCAGTACTTC,CASRSRTSGQETQYF
-,TRBJ2-7,TRBV5-1,TRBD1,TGCGCCAGCAGCCCCGGACAGGCCTATACCTACGAGCAGTACTTC,CASSPGQAYTYEQYF
few,TRBJ1-2,TRBV2,TRBD1,TGTGCCAGCAGATGGGGGACAGGAGGAGGCTACACCTTC,CASRWGTGGGYTF
-,TRBJ2-3,TRBV2,TRBD1,TGTGCCAGCAGTGATGGACAGGGGAGAGCAGATACGCAGTATTTT,CASSDGQGRADTQYF
-,TRBJ2-4,TRBV7-2,-,TGTGCCAGCAGCCTCGGGACGGGACTAGCCAAAAACATTCAGTACTTC,CASSLGTGLAKNIQYF
-,TRBJ2-7,TRBV18,-,TGTGCCAGCTCACCCATGGGGCTTCCCGAGCAGTACTTC,CASSPMGLPEQYF
-,TRBJ2-1,TRBV7-2,-,TGTGCCAGCAGACAACCCGGGGGCTCCTACAATGAGCAGTTCTTC,CASRQPGGSYNEQFF
few,TRBJ1-2,TRBV27,-,TGTGCCAGCAGTCAGCGAAGCAGCTATGGCTACACCTTC,CASSQRSSYGYTF
-,TRBJ2-5,TRBV11-3,-,TGTGCCAGCAGCTTAGAGACCCAAGAGACCCAGTACTTC,CASSLETQETQYF
-,TRBJ2-6,TRBV7-9,-,TGTGCCAGCAGCGGTTCAGCGGGCTCTGGGGCCAACGTCCTGACTTTC,CASSGSAGSGANVLTF
-,TRBJ2-7,TRBV7-2,-,TGTGCCAGCAGACTCGGGGGACATAACTACGAGCAGTACTTC,CASRLGGHNYEQYF
-,TRBJ2-7,TRBV6-5,-,TGTGCCAGCCGACCTGGGGGGGCGTTCCACGAGCAGTACTTC,CASRPGGAFHEQYF
-,TRBJ2-7,TRBV5-4,TRBD1,TGTGCCAGCAGCTTAGGACAGGGGACCTCCTACGAGCAGTACTTC,CASSLGQGTSYEQYF
-,TRBJ1-1,TRBV4-2,-,TGTGCCAGCAGCCAAGTGGCGAACACTGAAGCTTTCTTT,CASSQVANTEAFF
-,TRBJ2-2,TRBV5-4,-,TGTGCCAGCAGGAGGGAGGAACCCACCGGGGAGCTGTTTTTT,CASRREEPTGELFF
-,TRBJ2-7,TRBV28,TRBD1,TGTGCCAGCAGTTCCCCCCCGGGACAGGGTGGCCACTTC,CASSSPPGQGGHF
-,TRBJ1-2,TRBV7-9,-,TGTGCCAGCAGCTTAGGGGGCGGCTATGGCTACACCTTC,CASSLGGGYGYTF
-,TRBJ1-6,TRBV19,-,TGTGCCAGTGCCCACGAAGGGAGGGGTCATTCACCCCTCCACTTT,CASAHEGRGHSPLHF
-,TRBJ2-7,TRBV11-3,-,TGTGCCAGCAGCTTGGTAGGGGGGGAGCAGTACTTC,CASSLVGGEQYF
-,TRBJ2-5,TRBV29-1,TRBD1,TGCAGCGTTGTGACAGGGTTAAGCGGAGAGACCCAGTACTTC,CSVVTGLSGETQYF
-,TRBJ2-7,TRBV18,TRBD1,TGTGCCAGCTCACCACCCGGGACAGATACAATGGGGCAGTACTTC,CASSPPGTDTMGQYF
-,TRBJ2-5,TRBV5-1,TRBD1,TGCGCCAGCAGCACTGGACAGGGTTGGGAGACCCAGTACTTC,CASSTGQGWETQYF
-,TRBJ2-3,TRBV7-7,-,TGTGCCAGCAGCAGCGGGCCGAGCACAGATACGCAGTATTTT,CASSSGPSTDTQYF
-,TRBJ1-6,TRBV7-9,-,TGTGCCAGCAGCTTTCCGGCCTATAATTCACCCCTCCACTTT,CASSFPAYNSPLHF
-,TRBJ2-7,TRBV2,-,TGTGCCAGCAGTGAACCCCCGGGGTTTCCGTACTTC,CASSEPPGFPYF
-,TRBJ1-3,TRBV2,-,TGTGCCAGCAGTGACGGGGGGGAGAGCTCTGGAAACACCATATATTTT,CASSDGGESSGNTIYF
-,TRBJ2-1,TRBV7-2,-,TGTGCCAGCAGCAAAGGCAGGGGCCTGATGGACTACAATGAGCAGTTCTTC,CASSKGRGLMDYNEQFF
-,TRBJ2-5,TRBV11-3,-,TGTGCCAGCAGCTTGTGGGGGGAGGAGACCCAGTACTTC,CASSLWGEETQYF
-,TRBJ1-5,TRBV18,-,TGTGCCAGCTCACAATCGACAGGCTCTAGCAATCAGCCCCAGCATTTT,CASSQSTGSSNQPQHF
-,TRBJ2-6,TRBV19,TRBD1,TGTGCCAGTCCCCGCGCCGACAGGGGGTTTGGGGCCAACGTCCTGACTTTC,CASPRADRGFGANVLTF
-,TRBJ2-2,TRBV7-9,-,TGTGCCAGCAGCTACCAGGGTTCCGACACCGGGGAGCTGTTTTTT,CASSYQGSDTGELFF
-,TRBJ2-7,TRBV27,TRBD1,TGTGCCAGCAGTTTATCCGGGACAGGGACCTACGAGCAGTACTTC,CASSLSGTGTYEQYF
once,TRBJ2-7,TRBV9,TRBD1,TGTGCCAGCAGCGCAAGGGACAGTACCTCCTACGAGCAGTACTTC,CASSARDSTSYEQYF
-,TRBJ2-5,TRBV10-3,-,TGTGCCATCAGTGAGTCGACAGAGACCCAGTACTTC,CAISESTETQYF
-,TRBJ1-1,TRBV19,-,TGTGCCAGTAGTCCCCAGCGGAACACTGAAGCTTTCTTT,CASSPQRNTEAFF
-,TRBJ2-3,TRBV2,-,TGTGCCAGCAGTGAGCAGGGACTCAGCACAGATACGCAGTATTTT,CASSEQGLSTDTQYF
-,TRBJ1-3,TRBV18,-,TGTGCCAGCTCACCTCTCGGACAACACTCTGGAAACACCATATATTTT,CASSPLGQHSGNTIYF
-,TRBJ2-1,TRBV19,-,TGTGCCAGTAGACAGGGAAATGAGCAGTTCTTC,CASRQGNEQFF
-,TRBJ2-1,TRBV5-1,TRBD2,TGCGCCAGCAGCTTGTGGGCCGGGGGGGCTACCTCAGATGAGCAGTTCTTC,CASSLWAGGATSDEQFF
-,TRBJ2-1,TRBV9,TRBD2,TGTGCCAGCAGCGTAGTCACTAGCGGTTACAATGAGCAGTTCTTC,CASSVVTSGYNEQFF
once,TRBJ2-7,TRBV29-1,-,TGCAGCGTTGACCAGGGAGACTACGAGCAGTACTTC,CSVDQGDYEQYF